This T cell receptor beta chain was recorded in a study of blood T cell repertoires in COVID-19. Looking at the study overall: Acute and convalescent COVID-19 specimens originated in the United States, Italy and Spain. The cDNA or gDNA used as material had been derived from T cells, B-cell-depleted T cells, or PBMCs.

Study processing details: Reference gene primer amplification yielded estimated nucleated cell counts. Profiling relied on immunoSEQ multiplex PCR, and the TCRdb table lists in-frame clones only, not all of them. V and J calls plus clone size are reproduced from that table; the DNA served to infer D and trimming. The sample lists about 190,000 clones, under 90% occurring once. Germline CDR1 is MNHNY and CDR2 is SVGAGI (reference sequence). The CDR3 runs to 15 residues. Trimming at V came to 4 bases and at J to 6 bases, leaving 9 bases not matched to a gene. J is TRBJ2-3 and V is TRBV6-6, with 8 bases that match TRBD1. The specimen sequenced was peripheral blood. The TCR originated in a man in his sixties with acute or convalescent COVID-19. CDR3 in amino acids: CASSFRTQGADTQYF. Written as DNA, the CDR3 is TGTGCCAGCAGTTTTCGAACTCAGGGGGCGGATACGCAGTATTTT.